The 32 T cell receptor beta chains given below trace back to one sample, sequenced in a study of blood T cells in healthy people across ages. Alongside a J-beta primer mix, a sample-barcoded 5' primer served in a second PCR lasting about 7 to 12 cycles. Via MiXCR, TCRdb re-called the 5' RACE reads, giving one row per CDR3 protein. The sample lists 1.5 million to 2 million distinct CDR3 sequences; around 36% were seen once. The sequencing sample was made of blood. The receptors shown here come from a woman between 25 and 40 years old in good health.

This chain connects TRBV18 to TRBJ1-2; no clear D gene. The CDR3 extends over 14 amino acids. V dropped 3 bases and J dropped 0 bases, with 8 bases sitting between them. CDR1 is KGHSH and CDR2 is LQKENI in the germline V gene. CDR3 sequence: CASSPLQTNYGYTF. The CDR3 region has the DNA TGTGCCAGCTCACCCCTACAAACTAACTATGGCTACACCTTC.

The V and J genes are TRBV7-8 and TRBJ2-1; D may be TRBD1 (6 bases). This CDR3 region has 15 residues. V gave up 1 base and J gave up 3 bases, with 10 bases separating them. CDR1 SGHVS and CDR2 FQNEAQ come from the germline V gene. The CDR3: CASSLETGRYNEQFF. CDR3 sequence (DNA): TGTGCCAGCAGCTTAGAGACAGGTCGCTACAATGAGCAGTTCTTC.

The rearrangement uses TRBV6-1 and TRBJ2-1; 10 bases fit TRBD1. CDR1 is MNHNS and CDR2 is SASEGT in the germline V gene. The CDR3 runs 13 residues. The CDR3 DNA sequence: TGTGCTACCGGGACAGGGGCTAACAATGAGCAGTTCTTC. Translated: CATGTGANNEQFF.

The genes are TRBV6-2 or TRBV6-3 and TRBJ2-7; D unclear. CDR3 length: 13 residues. V was shortened by 4 bases and J by 0 bases, with 7 bases between the two germline ends. Germline V lookup: CDR1 MNHEY, CDR2 SVGEGT. The CDR3 here is CASSLFTSYEQYF. In DNA form, the CDR3 reads TGTGCCAGCAGTTTGTTCACCTCCTACGAGCAGTACTTC.

This clonotype was observed a few times. V and J are TRBV9 and TRBJ2-5, with 8 bases that match TRBD2. Germline CDR1 reads SGDLS; CDR2 reads YYNGEE. V lost 4 bases and J lost 1; bases outside the gene matches: 15. There are 18 residues in the CDR3. CDR3 DNA sequence: TGTGCCAGCAGCTTTCAAAGGGGAGGAGCGGGGGCCCAAGAGACCCAGTACTTC. It translates to CASSFQRGGAGAQETQYF.

This clonotype was seen only a few times. This chain links TRBV7-9 with TRBJ2-1; D perhaps matches TRBD2 (5 bases). The CDR3 spans 13 residues. CDR1 and CDR2 from the germline V gene are SEHNR and FQNEAQ (reference sequence). V lost 5 bases and J lost 8, with 13 bases in between. DNA for the CDR3: TGTGCCAGCAGCCCCGGGTTGGAGGATGAGCAGTTCTTC. Its translation: CASSPGLEDEQFF.

This clonotype was detected a few times. This rearrangement joins TRBV20-1 to TRBJ1-1, with a weak D call TRBD1 (5 bases). Trimming cost V 5 bases and J 4 bases, with 14 bases left between them. The CDR3 is 13 amino acids. Germline CDR1 is DFQATT and CDR2 is SNEGSKA (reference sequence). CDR3 amino acids: CSAVQGPGTEAFF. The CDR3 nucleotides are TGCAGTGCTGTTCAGGGCCCCGGCACTGAAGCTTTCTTT.

The chain links TRBV27 to TRBJ2-7, with D tentatively TRBD2 (6 bases). CDR1 and CDR2 (germline): MNHEY, SMNVEV (reference sequence). This CDR3 has 14 amino acids. With 4 bases removed from V and 4 bases from J, the gap between germline ends came to 14 bases. The CDR3 is CASSWSGVPYEQYF. The DNA of the CDR3 is TGTGCCAGCAGTTGGTCGGGAGTGCCGTACGAGCAGTACTTC.

This rearrangement joins TRBV9 to TRBJ2-5; D gene ambiguous. The V gene's germline CDR1 is SGDLS and CDR2 YYNGEE. There are 14 residues in the CDR3. Trimming pared 0 bases from V and 5 bases from J, leaving 11 bases between. The CDR3 sequence: CASSVGGLVETQYF. CDR3 in DNA: TGTGCCAGCAGCGTAGGAGGATTAGTGGAGACCCAGTACTTC.

This clonotype was counted between two and nine times. This chain joins TRBV20-1 and TRBJ2-3, with D perhaps matching TRBD2 (7 bases). The CDR3 totals 16 residues. Germline CDR1 DFQATT, CDR2 SNEGSKA (reference sequence). V was shortened by 0 bases and J by 9 bases, with 22 bases between the two germline ends. The DNA of the CDR3 is TGCAGTGCTAGAGAGGGGAGGAAGGTAGGGGGGGCGACGCAGTATTTT. The encoded protein is CSAREGRKVGGATQYF.

The chain couples TRBV20-1 to TRBJ2-5; the D gene is possibly TRBD2 (6 bases). Germline CDR1 reads DFQATT; CDR2 reads SNEGSKA (reference sequence). The V and J ends lost 0 bases and 7 bases respectively, with 24 bases between them. CDR3 length equals 17 residues. The CDR3 sequence is CSARDRDWESRAGTQYF. The CDR3 nucleotides are TGCAGTGCTAGAGATAGGGACTGGGAAAGTAGGGCCGGGACCCAGTACTTC.

Comment on this clonotype: At one boundary the junction diverges from the germline segment, which might be a read error. The chain uses TRBV7-6 and TRBJ2-1; 13 bases align to TRBD2. Germline CDR1 SGHVS, CDR2 FNYEAQ. There are 18 residues in the CDR3. CDR3 in amino acids: CTSSGTSGRASFHNEQFF. The DNA for the CDR3 is TGTACCAGCAGCGGCACTAGCGGGAGGGCATCCTTCCACAATGAGCAGTTCTTC.

The rearrangement links TRBV28 to TRBJ2-7; D unresolved. The CDR3 has 14 residues. Trimming shortened V by 6 bases and J by 1 base, and 13 bases separated the two germline ends. CDR1 and CDR2 from the germline V gene are MDHEN and SYDVKM. As DNA, the CDR3 is TGTGCCAGCAGAGAGGCGACGGTATCCTACGAGCAGTACTTC. Translated: CASREATVSYEQYF.

This clonotype was seen only a few times. This chain connects TRBV5-8 to TRBJ2-7, with D possibly TRBD2 on 6 matching bases. The CDR3 consists of 15 residues. Trimming left V 0 bases short and J 1 base short, with 11 bases between. Looked up from germline, CDR1 is SGHTS and CDR2 is YDEGEE. The CDR3 DNA reads as TGTGCCAGCAGCTTGGTTCGGGAGAGGTCCTACGAGCAGTACTTC. The encoded protein is CASSLVRERSYEQYF.

This clonotype was seen repeatedly, ten times or more. The rearrangement links TRBV4-2 to TRBJ2-1, with 7 bases matching TRBD2. V was clipped by 0 bases and J by 6 bases; unmatched bases: 5. Per the germline V gene, CDR1 is LGHNA and CDR2 is YNFKEQ. The CDR3 has 15 residues. CDR3 nucleotide sequence: TGTGCCAGCAGCCAAGAGAGCGGGGTCCTCAATGAGCAGTTCTTC. Translated, it gives CASSQESGVLNEQFF.

This chain links TRBV7-2 with TRBJ2-5; D call uncertain. V was clipped by 4 bases and J by 2 bases, with 11 bases between them. There are 14 residues in the CDR3. From germline, CDR1 is SGHTA and CDR2 FQGNSA. The CDR3 bases are TGTGCCAGCAGCTCTCGGCGGATTCAAGAGACCCAGTACTTC. Translating it yields CASSSRRIQETQYF.

This clonotype appeared a few times. The chain couples TRBV12-3 or TRBV12-4 to TRBJ2-3; 7 bases align to TRBD2. V lost 5 bases, J lost 0 bases, and 8 bases stayed unmatched. The CDR3 totals 16 residues. The CDR3 DNA sequence: TGTGCCAGCAGTCCCAGCGGGGTACCTAGCACAGATACGCAGTATTTT. It specifies CASSPSGVPSTDTQYF.

The J gene is TRBJ2-5, the V gene TRBV7-9, with a tentative D call TRBD2 (5 bases). Trimming left V 5 bases short and J 5 bases short, with 12 bases between. The CDR3 loop spans 13 amino acids. Germline CDR1 SEHNR, CDR2 FQNEAQ (reference sequence). CDR3 residues: CASSRGLTETQYF. The DNA for the CDR3 is TGTGCCAGCAGCCGAGGACTTACCGAGACCCAGTACTTC.

V is TRBV7-8 and J is TRBJ2-7; unclear D gene. Trimming cost V 5 bases and J 2 bases, with 10 bases left between them. The CDR3 length is 13 residues. Per germline, CDR1 SGHVS and CDR2 FQNEAQ. CDR3 in amino acids: CASSHGVAYEQYF. Written as DNA, the CDR3 is TGTGCCAGCAGCCATGGGGTTGCCTACGAGCAGTACTTC.

The V and J genes are TRBV3-1 and TRBJ2-3; TRBD2 matches at 7 bases. Germline V gives CDR1 LGHDT, CDR2 YNNKEL (reference sequence). The V gene end was trimmed by 2 bases and the J gene end by 8 bases; junction bases not matched to a gene: 1. This CDR3 is 12 amino acids long. The CDR3 loop reads CASSQWGGTQYF. CDR3 coding DNA: TGTGCCAGCAGCCAATGGGGGGGTACGCAGTATTTT.

The chain recombines TRBV5-6 with TRBJ2-5; D gene unclear. Germline CDR1 reads SGHDT; CDR2 reads YYEEEE. The CDR3 sequence is 16 residues long. Trimming stripped 1 base from V and 2 bases from J, with 15 bases between. CDR3 bases: TGTGCCAGCAGCTTGACCGGCAGCTACCCTCAAGAGACCCAGTACTTC. This codes for CASSLTGSYPQETQYF.

This clonotype was detected a few times. The chain links TRBV4-1 to TRBJ2-7; D call uncertain. CDR3 length equals 15 residues. The germline V and J ends were trimmed by 4 bases and 4 bases, with 17 bases remaining between them. CDR1 is MGHRA, CDR2 YSYEKL, per germline. The CDR3 protein is CASSLVVVGSYEQYF. CDR3 in DNA: TGCGCCAGCAGCCTAGTAGTGGTGGGCTCATACGAGCAGTACTTC.

The chain couples TRBV20-1 to TRBJ1-2, with no clear D. Germline loops: CDR1 DFQATT, CDR2 SNEGSKA (reference sequence). The V and J ends lost 0 bases and 8 bases respectively, with 10 bases between them. CDR3 length equals 12 residues. The CDR3 DNA reads as TGCAGTGCTAGAGATACTCGTCTAGGCTACACCTTC. It specifies CSARDTRLGYTF.

This clonotype was picked up a small number of times. The CDR3, as DNA: TGCAGTGCTAGAGAAATAGGGGATACCTATAATTCACCCCTCCACTTT. It encodes CSAREIGDTYNSPLHF. V is TRBV20-1 and J is TRBJ1-6, with TRBD1 as a possible D gene (5 bases). The CDR3 is 16 amino acids. V lost 0 bases and J lost 2, with 11 bases in between. CDR1 is DFQATT, CDR2 SNEGSKA, per germline (reference sequence).

The rearrangement links TRBV3-1 to TRBJ2-7; D possibly uses TRBD1 or TRBD2 (5 bases each). The CDR3 is 13 amino acids. Trimming stripped 0 bases from V and 5 bases from J, with 8 bases between. Germline V gives CDR1 LGHDT, CDR2 YNNKEL (reference sequence). The CDR3 bases are TGTGCCAGCAGCCAAGAGGGGGACCACGAGCAGTACTTC. This translates into CASSQEGDHEQYF.

The chain combines TRBV18 with TRBJ2-1, with 7 bases identical to TRBD1. After removal of 6 bases from V and 5 bases from J, the junction contained 10 bases not matched to a gene. Germline V CDR1 and CDR2: KGHSH, LQKENI. This CDR3 spans 15 amino acids. This CDR3 reads CASSRPGQNDNEQFF. The DNA for the CDR3 is TGTGCCAGCTCCAGACCGGGACAGAACGACAATGAGCAGTTCTTC.

This clonotype occurred a few times. The chain employs TRBV15 and TRBJ1-2; D remains unclear. V lost 0 bases and J 8 bases, leaving 19 bases between the germline ends. This CDR3 has 16 residues. Germline CDR1 is LNHNV and CDR2 is YYDKDF (reference sequence). The CDR3 sequence: CATSRDLEVSAEGYTF. The CDR3, as DNA: TGTGCCACCAGCAGAGATCTTGAGGTATCGGCGGAGGGCTACACCTTC.

This clonotype showed up many times. The rearrangement links TRBV7-2 to TRBJ2-5; 9 nucleotides agree with TRBD2. The CDR3 is 17 amino acids. The V gene's germline CDR1 is SGHTA and CDR2 FQGNSA. V lost 5 bases and J lost 2; bases outside the gene matches: 12. CDR3 nucleotides: TGTGCCAGCAGCCTACGGTCCTCGACTAGCGGACAAGAGACCCAGTACTTC. Residues: CASSLRSSTSGQETQYF.

Concerning this clonotype: The junction differs from germline at one of its ends, possibly a read error. CDR3 DNA: TGCAGTGCTAGAGCGAATAGCGGGGGGCCATTAGCCTCCTGCAATGAGCAGTTCTTC. This encodes CSARANSGGPLASCNEQFF. The chain recombines TRBV20-1 with TRBJ2-1; 10 positions match TRBD2. CDR1 is DFQATT, CDR2 SNEGSKA, per germline (reference sequence). This CDR3 has 19 residues.

DNA for the CDR3: TGCGCCAGCAGCTTGGATGAGACAGGGGGCGCCTGGGGCTATGGCTACACCTTC. This sequence encodes CASSLDETGGAWGYGYTF. The V call is TRBV5-1, the J call TRBJ1-2, with 10 bases matching TRBD1. The CDR3 sequence is 18 residues long. Trimming removed 0 bases from V and 4 bases from J; junction bases left unmatched: 12. Germline V gene lookup returns CDR1 SGHRS and CDR2 YFSETQ.

This clonotype has only a few counts. This may stem from a read error, because a much larger clone lies one nucleotide away. This rearrangement joins TRBV20-1 to TRBJ2-7; tentative D call: TRBD2 (6 bases). The germline gives CDR1 DFQATT, CDR2 SNEGSKA (reference sequence). The CDR3 runs 13 residues. V was shortened by 3 bases and J by 3 bases, with 12 bases between the two germline ends. CDR3 nucleotides: TGCAGTGCTAGCTGGATTAGCGGCTACGAGCAGTACTTC. It is translated as CSASWISGYEQYF.

J is TRBJ2-3 and V is TRBV5-1, with a weak D call TRBD2 (6 bases). Between the trimmed V and J ends, which lost 0 bases and 6 bases, there was a span of 17 bases. The CDR3 spans 16 residues. Per germline, CDR1 SGHRS and CDR2 YFSETQ. In DNA form, the CDR3 reads TGCGCCAGCAGCTTGGAAGGGGACTCTGACTGGGATACGCAGTATTTT. This translates into CASSLEGDSDWDTQYF.